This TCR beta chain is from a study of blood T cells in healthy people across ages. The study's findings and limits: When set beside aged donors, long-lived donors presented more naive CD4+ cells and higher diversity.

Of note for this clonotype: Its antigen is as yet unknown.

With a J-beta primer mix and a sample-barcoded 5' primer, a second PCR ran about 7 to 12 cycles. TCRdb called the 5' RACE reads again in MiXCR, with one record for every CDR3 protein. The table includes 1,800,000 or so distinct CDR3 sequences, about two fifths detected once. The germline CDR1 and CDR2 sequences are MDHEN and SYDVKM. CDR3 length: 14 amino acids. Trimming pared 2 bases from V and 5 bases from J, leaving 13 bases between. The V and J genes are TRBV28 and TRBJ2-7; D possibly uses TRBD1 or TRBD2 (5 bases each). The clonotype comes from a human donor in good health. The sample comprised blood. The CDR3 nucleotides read TGTGCCAGCAGTTTAAGCGGAAGGGGCAACGAGCAGTACTTC. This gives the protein CASSLSGRGNEQYF.